This TCR beta chain was found in a study of cytomegalovirus exposure and HLA in healthy donors. Regarding the study as a whole: Some public TCRs appeared in many individuals, while most sequences were rare. The study recorded about 160 TCR beta chains that were cytomegalovirus-associated. According to a subsequent analysis, TCR clusters from the first cohort were inclined to appear together in the roughly 120 validation repertoires. Researchers reported that a few CMV-associated chains were confirmed in vitro as CMV antigen-specific.

This clone was observed a handful of times. Its antigen is not identified. CDR1 is SGHAT and CDR2 is FQNNGV in the germline V gene. This CDR3 is 15 amino acids long. V was trimmed by 1 base and J by 7 bases, leaving 17 bases between them. Clones were sequenced by immunoSEQ multiplex PCR, and TCRdb holds only the in-frame ones, with some missing. The sample carries some 170,000 clones, 85% recorded once. The rearrangement links TRBV11-2 to TRBJ2-7; D is possibly TRBD2 (6 bases). This receptor was identified in a man younger than 45 in good health and CMV-seropositive. Material for sequencing was PBMCs. CDR3 DNA: TGTGCCAGCAGCTTAGTGGTCGGGGGTTTGACAGAGCAGTACTTC. This gives the protein CASSLVVGGLTEQYF.